The clone carrying this T cell receptor beta chain was detected a few times. The antigen is not known. The sample comes from a study of cytomegalovirus exposure and HLA in healthy donors. Study conclusions and caveats: The study labeled 150 to 200 TCR beta chains cytomegalovirus-associated.

PCR was performed using 60 Vbeta and 13 Jbeta primers. The table came from immunoSEQ multiplex PCR; TCRdb's copy has only in-frame clones and leaves some out. This table has around 110,000 clones, approximately 81% appearing once. Per the germline V gene, CDR1 is SGHNT and CDR2 is YENEEA. With 1 base removed from V and 3 bases from J, the gap between germline ends came to 5 bases. The CDR3 spans 13 residues. The source of this sequence is a woman aged 25 to 39 in good health and CMV-seronegative. The sequencing sample was made of PBMCs. This sequence joins TRBV11-3 and TRBJ2-3; D possibly corresponds to TRBD1 (5 bases). The CDR3 loop reads CASSLGQTDTQYF. The CDR3, as DNA: TGTGCCAGCAGCTTAGGACAGACAGATACGCAGTATTTT.